The clone carrying this T cell receptor (beta chain) was counted at least ten times. What it recognizes is unknown. cDNA synthesis was performed by 5'RACE with 10-nucleotide random UMIs. TCRdb reanalysed the 5' RACE reads using MiXCR and keeps one entry per CDR3 protein. The sample yields some 20,000 distinct CDR3 sequences, 7% to 8.5% seen once. This CDR3 has 15 amino acids. CDR1 is SNHLY, CDR2 FYNNEI, per germline. The V segment lost 6 bases and the J segment 6 bases; nucleotides outside the gene matches: 8. The data are from a study of neurological immune-mediated disorders. Findings of the study overall: No CDR3 amino acid sequences recurred among expanded clones across subjects, suggesting private repertoires in all groups.

The genes are TRBV2 and TRBJ2-1; 10 bases are shared with TRBD2. Sequencing input: CD8+ T cells from blood. The sequence was obtained from a woman aged 25 to 39 with HTLV-1-associated myelopathy (HAM/TSP). CDR3 DNA: TGTGCCAGCAGCGGAACTAGCGGGGAGATCAATGAGCAGTTCTTC. Its translation: CASSGTSGEINEQFF.